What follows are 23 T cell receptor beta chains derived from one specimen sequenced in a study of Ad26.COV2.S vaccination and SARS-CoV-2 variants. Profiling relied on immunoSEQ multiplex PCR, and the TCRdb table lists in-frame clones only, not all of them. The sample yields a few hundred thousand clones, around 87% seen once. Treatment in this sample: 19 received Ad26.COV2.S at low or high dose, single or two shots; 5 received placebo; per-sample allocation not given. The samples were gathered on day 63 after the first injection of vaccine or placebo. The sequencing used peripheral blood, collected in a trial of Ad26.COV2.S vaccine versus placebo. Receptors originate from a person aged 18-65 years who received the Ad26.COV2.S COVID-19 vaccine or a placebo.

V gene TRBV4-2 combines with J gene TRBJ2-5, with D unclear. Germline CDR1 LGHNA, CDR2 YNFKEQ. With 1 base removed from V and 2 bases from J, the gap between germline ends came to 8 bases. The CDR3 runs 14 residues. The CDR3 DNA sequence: TGTGCCAGCAGCCAAGGACTCATTCAAGAGACCCAGTACTTC. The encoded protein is CASSQGLIQETQYF.

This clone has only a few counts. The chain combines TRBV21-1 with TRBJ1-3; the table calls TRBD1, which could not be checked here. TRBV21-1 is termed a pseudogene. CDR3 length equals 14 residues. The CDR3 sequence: CASSIPDIDHTIYF. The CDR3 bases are TGTGCCAGCAGCATTCCCGACATAGACCACACCATATATTTT.

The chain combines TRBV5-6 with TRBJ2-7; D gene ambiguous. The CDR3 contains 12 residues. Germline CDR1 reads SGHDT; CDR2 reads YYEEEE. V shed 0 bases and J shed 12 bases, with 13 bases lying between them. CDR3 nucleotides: TGTGCCAGCAGCTTGGGGGATCCGGGTTTGTACTTC. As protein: CASSLGDPGLYF.

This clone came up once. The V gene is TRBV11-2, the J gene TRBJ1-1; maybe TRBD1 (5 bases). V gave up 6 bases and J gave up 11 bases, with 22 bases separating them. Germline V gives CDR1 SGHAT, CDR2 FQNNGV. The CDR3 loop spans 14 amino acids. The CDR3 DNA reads TGTGCCAGCAGTCGAAACCGGGACCCCACTGGGGCTTTCTTT. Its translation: CASSRNRDPTGAFF.

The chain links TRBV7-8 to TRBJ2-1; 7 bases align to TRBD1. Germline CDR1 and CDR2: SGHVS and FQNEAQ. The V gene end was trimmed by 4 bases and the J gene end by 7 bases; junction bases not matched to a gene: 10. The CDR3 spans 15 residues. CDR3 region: CASSSRQGYYNEQFF. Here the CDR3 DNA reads TGTGCCAGCAGCTCTAGACAGGGTTATTATAATGAGCAGTTCTTC.

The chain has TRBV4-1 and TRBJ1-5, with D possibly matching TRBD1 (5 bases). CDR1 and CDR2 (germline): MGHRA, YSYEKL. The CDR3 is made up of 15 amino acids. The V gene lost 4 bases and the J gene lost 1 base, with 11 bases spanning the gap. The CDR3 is CASSPGRASNQPQHF. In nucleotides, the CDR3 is TGCGCCAGCAGCCCAGGGAGAGCCAGCAATCAGCCCCAGCATTTT.

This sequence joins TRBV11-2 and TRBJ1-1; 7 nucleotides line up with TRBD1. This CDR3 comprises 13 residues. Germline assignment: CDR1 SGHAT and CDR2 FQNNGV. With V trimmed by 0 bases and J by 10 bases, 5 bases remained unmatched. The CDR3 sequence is CASSLDLSGGAFF. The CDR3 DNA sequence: TGTGCCAGCAGCTTAGATTTGTCAGGGGGAGCTTTCTTT.

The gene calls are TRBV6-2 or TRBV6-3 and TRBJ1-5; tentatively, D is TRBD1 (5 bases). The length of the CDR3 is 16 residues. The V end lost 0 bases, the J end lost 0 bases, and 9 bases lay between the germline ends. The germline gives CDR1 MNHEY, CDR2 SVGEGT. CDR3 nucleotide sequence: TGTGCCAGCAGTTACTCGACAGACCCTAGCAATCAGCCCCAGCATTTT. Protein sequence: CASSYSTDPSNQPQHF.

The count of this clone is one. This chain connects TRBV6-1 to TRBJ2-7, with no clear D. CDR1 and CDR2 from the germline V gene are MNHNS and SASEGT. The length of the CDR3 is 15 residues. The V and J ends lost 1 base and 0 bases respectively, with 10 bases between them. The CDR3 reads CASSEEGWGSYEQYF. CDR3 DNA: TGTGCCAGCAGTGAAGAAGGCTGGGGCTCCTACGAGCAGTACTTC.

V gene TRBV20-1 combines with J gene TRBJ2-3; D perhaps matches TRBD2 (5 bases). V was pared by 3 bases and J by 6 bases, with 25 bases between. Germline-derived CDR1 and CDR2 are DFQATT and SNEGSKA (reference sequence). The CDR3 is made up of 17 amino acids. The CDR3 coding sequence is TGCAGTGCTAGTAAGCCTGAGACTGGGAGTTATTGGGATACGCAGTATTTT. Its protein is CSASKPETGSYWDTQYF.

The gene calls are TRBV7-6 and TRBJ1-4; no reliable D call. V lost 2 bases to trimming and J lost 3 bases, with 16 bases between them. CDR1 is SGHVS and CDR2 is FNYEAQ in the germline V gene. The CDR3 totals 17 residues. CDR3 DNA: TGTGCCAGCAGCTTACTTAGGCGGGGTGCACCTAATGAAAAACTGTTTTTT. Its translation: CASSLLRRGAPNEKLFF.

The CDR3 coding sequence is TGTGCCTGGAGTGCTGTCGACAATGAAAAACTGTTTTTT. Encoded protein: CAWSAVDNEKLFF. V gene TRBV30 combines with J gene TRBJ1-4; the D is unclear. The germline CDR1 and CDR2 sequences are GTSNPN and SVGIG (reference sequence). V shed 1 base and J shed 5 bases, with 8 bases lying between them. This CDR3 region has 13 residues.

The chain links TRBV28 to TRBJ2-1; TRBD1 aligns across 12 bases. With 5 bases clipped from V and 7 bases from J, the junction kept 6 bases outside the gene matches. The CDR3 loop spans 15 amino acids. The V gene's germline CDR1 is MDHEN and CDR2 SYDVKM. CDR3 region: CASSTGTGGRNEQFF. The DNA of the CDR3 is TGTGCCAGCAGTACCGGGACAGGGGGCCGAAATGAGCAGTTCTTC.

CDR3 sequence: CASSLPRLSSYNSPLHF. The CDR3 DNA reads as TGTGCCAGCAGCTTGCCCAGGTTGAGCTCCTATAATTCACCCCTCCACTTT. V gene TRBV11-2 combines with J gene TRBJ1-6; D remains unclear. CDR1 is SGHAT and CDR2 is FQNNGV in the germline V gene. V was pared by 3 bases and J by 0 bases, with 12 bases between. CDR3 length: 17 residues.

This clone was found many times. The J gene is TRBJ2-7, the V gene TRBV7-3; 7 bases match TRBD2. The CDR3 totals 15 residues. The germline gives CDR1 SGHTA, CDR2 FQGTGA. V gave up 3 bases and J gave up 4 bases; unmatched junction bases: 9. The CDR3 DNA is TGTGCCAGCAGCTTCGCTAGCGGCGCGCCTTACGAGCAGTACTTC. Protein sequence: CASSFASGAPYEQYF.

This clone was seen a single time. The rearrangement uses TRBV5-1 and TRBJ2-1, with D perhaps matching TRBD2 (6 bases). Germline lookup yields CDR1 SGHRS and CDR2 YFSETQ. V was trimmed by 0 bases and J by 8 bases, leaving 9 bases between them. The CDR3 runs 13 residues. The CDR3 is CASSLGRAYEQFF. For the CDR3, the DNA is TGCGCCAGCAGCTTGGGGAGGGCGTATGAGCAGTTCTTC.

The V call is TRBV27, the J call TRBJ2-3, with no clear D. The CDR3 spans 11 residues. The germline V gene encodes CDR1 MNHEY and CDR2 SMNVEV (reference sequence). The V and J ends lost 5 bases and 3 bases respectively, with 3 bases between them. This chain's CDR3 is CASSQTDTQYF. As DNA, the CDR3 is TGTGCCAGCAGTCAGACAGATACGCAGTATTTT.

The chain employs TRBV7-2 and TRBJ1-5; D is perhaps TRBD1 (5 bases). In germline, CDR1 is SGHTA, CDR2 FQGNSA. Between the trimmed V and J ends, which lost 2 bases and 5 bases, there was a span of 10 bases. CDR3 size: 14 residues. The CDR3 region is CASSLRARDQPQHF. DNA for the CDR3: TGTGCCAGCAGCTTAAGGGCCAGGGATCAGCCCCAGCATTTT.

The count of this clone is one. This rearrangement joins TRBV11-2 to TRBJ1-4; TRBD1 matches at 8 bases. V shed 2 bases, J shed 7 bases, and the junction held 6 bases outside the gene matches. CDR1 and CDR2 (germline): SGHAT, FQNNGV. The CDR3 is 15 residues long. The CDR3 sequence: CASSLLWTGFEKLFF. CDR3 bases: TGTGCCAGCAGCTTACTCTGGACAGGGTTTGAAAAACTGTTTTTT.

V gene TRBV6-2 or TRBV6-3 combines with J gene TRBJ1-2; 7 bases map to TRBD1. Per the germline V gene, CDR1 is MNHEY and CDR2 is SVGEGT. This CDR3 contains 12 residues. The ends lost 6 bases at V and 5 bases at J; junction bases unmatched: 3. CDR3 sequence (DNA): TGTGCCAGCAGCTGGACAGGATATGGCTACACCTTC. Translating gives CASSWTGYGYTF.

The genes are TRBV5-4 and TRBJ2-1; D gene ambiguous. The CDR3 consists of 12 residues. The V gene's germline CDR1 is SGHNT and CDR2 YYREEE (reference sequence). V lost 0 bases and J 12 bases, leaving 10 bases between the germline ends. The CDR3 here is CASSLAEVGQFF. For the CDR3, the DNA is TGTGCCAGCAGCTTGGCCGAGGTTGGGCAGTTCTTC.

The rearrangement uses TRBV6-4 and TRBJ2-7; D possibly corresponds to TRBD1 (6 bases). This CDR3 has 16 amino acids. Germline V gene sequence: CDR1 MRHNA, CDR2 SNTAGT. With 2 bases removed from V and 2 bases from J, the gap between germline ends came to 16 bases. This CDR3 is CASSDQRQVRTYEQYF. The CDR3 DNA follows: TGTGCCAGCAGTGACCAGAGACAGGTTAGGACCTACGAGCAGTACTTC.

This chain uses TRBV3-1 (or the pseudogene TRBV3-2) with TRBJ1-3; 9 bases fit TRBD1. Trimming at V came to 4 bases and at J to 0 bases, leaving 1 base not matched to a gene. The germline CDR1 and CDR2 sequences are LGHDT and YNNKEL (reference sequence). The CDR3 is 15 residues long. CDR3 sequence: CASSLQGASGNTIYF. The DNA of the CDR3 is TGTGCCAGCAGCCTACAGGGGGCCTCTGGAAACACCATATATTTT.